This T cell receptor (beta chain) was captured in a study of T cell responses to AZD1222 COVID-19 vaccine. Study-level findings and limits: Vaccine-associated CD4 TCRs ranged over spike, dominating at 160-218 and 743-854.

Data came from immunoSEQ multiplex PCR; TCRdb stores just in-frame clones and leaves some out. The sample holds 50,000 to 60,000 clones, approximately 89% seen once. The CDR3 has 15 residues. The V gene's germline CDR1 is MRHNA and CDR2 SNTAGT. The trim removed 6 bases at V and 5 bases at J, leaving 11 bases unmatched. A word on this clone: Its matching antigen is unknown.

This material consisted of peripheral blood, taken on day 0 of AZD1222 vaccination. The V gene is TRBV6-4, the J gene TRBJ2-5; 8 nucleotides line up with TRBD2. The clonotype originates from an adult in good health. CDR3 nucleotides: TGTGCCAGCAGACCAGGACTAGCAGCGCGGGAGACCCAGTACTTC. It translates to CASRPGLAARETQYF.